These T cell receptor beta chains were read from a single sample in a study of cytomegalovirus exposure and HLA in healthy donors. The method was immunoSEQ multiplex PCR; TCRdb's version includes in-frame clones alone and lacks a portion of them. The sample consists of around 140,000 clones, around 78% of them appearing once. Sequenced sample: PBMCs. The source of these receptors is a middle-aged man in good health and CMV-seronegative. Each CDR3 is given with its conserved first and last residue. The D gene is left open where the match is weak. Clone sizes are given selectively: once, few, many, or a class where the clone is expanded.

>TRBV2|TRBD1|NA|TRBJ2-3
TGTGCCAGAAGGACAGGGACAGATACGCAGTATTTT
CARRTGTDTQYF
>TRBV7-6|TRBD2|few|TRBJ2-1
TGTGCCAGCATGGGACTAGTGGAAGTAAGGCAGTTCTTC
CASMGLVEVRQFF
>TRBV6-6|NA|NA|TRBJ1-2
TGTGCCAGCAGAGCAATGCTTGCAGGGGAGAGTGGCTACACCTTC
CASRAMLAGESGYTF
>TRBV5-1|NA|NA|TRBJ2-7
TGCGCCAGCAGCTTGGGTCAGATCTCCTACGAGCAGTACTTC
CASSLGQISYEQYF
>TRBV7-2|NA|NA|TRBJ2-7
TGTGCCAGCAGCTCGGCAGGGTACTACGAGCAGTACTTC
CASSSAGYYEQYF
>TRBV5-1|NA|NA|TRBJ2-1
TGCGCCAGCAGCTTGGGGACCGGGGGCAATGAGCAGTTCTTC
CASSLGTGGNEQFF
>TRBV7-3|NA|NA|TRBJ1-2
TGTGCCAGCAGCTTCCAGGGGAATGGCTACACCTTC
CASSFQGNGYTF
>TRBV5-1|TRBD2|NA|TRBJ2-3
TGCGCCAGCAGCTTGTTTGGCGGGGGGGATTCTAGCACAGATACGCAGTATTTT
CASSLFGGGDSSTDTQYF
>TRBV6-1|NA|few|TRBJ1-1
TGTGCCGGGGGGGTACAGGAGAACACTGAAGCTTTCTTT
CAGGVQENTEAFF
>TRBV6-1|NA|few|TRBJ1-2
TGTGCCAGCCTTCAGATACCTTATGGCTACACCTTC
CASLQIPYGYTF
>TRBV7-3|TRBD2|medium-sized|TRBJ2-1
TGTGCCAGCAGCTTAATTGGGGGCGGGGGGCACTACAATGAGCAGTTCTTC
CASSLIGGGGHYNEQFF
>TRBV6-1|TRBD1|NA|TRBJ1-3
TGTGCCAGCACCCGGGACAGGGAGAGTGGAAACACCATATATTTT
CASTRDRESGNTIYF
>TRBV7-8|TRBD1|NA|TRBJ1-1
TGTGCCAGCAGCCCCGCGGGGACAGGAGGGGACACTGAAGCTTTCTTT
CASSPAGTGGDTEAFF
>TRBV9|TRBD2|NA|TRBJ2-5
TGTGCCAGCAGCGTAGTGGGGGGGAGGGCTTACGAGACCCAGTACTTC
CASSVVGGRAYETQYF
>TRBV30|TRBD1|NA|TRBJ2-7
TGTGCCTGGAGTGTAACGGCAGGGGGCCCCTACGAGCAGTACTTC
CAWSVTAGGPYEQYF
>TRBV28|TRBD1|NA|TRBJ1-5
TGTGCCAGCAGTTTCGTACAGGGGTCCCTAAATCAGCCCCAGCATTTT
CASSFVQGSLNQPQHF
>TRBV9|TRBD1|NA|TRBJ2-5
TGTGCCAGCAGCTCGACAGGGGGCAAGGAGACCCAGTACTTC
CASSSTGGKETQYF
>TRBV7-9|NA|NA|TRBJ2-7
TGTGCCAGCAGCTTAGCAGGGGCCTACGAGCAGTACTTC
CASSLAGAYEQYF
>TRBV4-3|TRBD1|once|TRBJ1-4
TGCGCCAGCAGCCAAGATGCGCAGGGGGGCGATGAAAAACTGTTTTTT
CASSQDAQGGDEKLFF
>TRBV19|TRBD2|NA|TRBJ2-1
TGTGCCAGTACATCCCGGGGGGTAGCGGGAGGTTTCTTC
CASTSRGVAGGFF
>TRBV6-1|TRBD1|NA|TRBJ2-2
TGTGCCAGCAGAGCCGGGACAGCAAACACCGGGGAGCTGTTTTTT
CASRAGTANTGELFF
>TRBV5-1|TRBD1|NA|TRBJ2-7
TGCGCCAGCAGCTGGACAGGTGCTACCTACGAGCAGTACTTC
CASSWTGATYEQYF
>TRBV9|NA|NA|TRBJ1-6
TGTGCCAGCAGCCGCAAACAGGGTGAGGATTCACCCCTCCACTTT
CASSRKQGEDSPLHF
>TRBV29-1|TRBD2|NA|TRBJ2-1
TGCAGCGCCGTGGAGCGGGGGTACAATGAGCAGTTCTTC
CSAVERGYNEQFF
>TRBV6-6|TRBD2|NA|TRBJ2-7
TGTGCCAGCAGTTATACTAGCGGACCCTCCTACGAGCAGTACTTC
CASSYTSGPSYEQYF
>TRBV2|TRBD2|NA|TRBJ2-2
TGTGCCAGCAGTGAACTAGCGGGAGACACCGGGGAGCTGTTTTTT
CASSELAGDTGELFF
>TRBV6-4|NA|few|TRBJ2-7
TGTGCCAGCAGTGTAGAGCCGACCTACGAGCAGTACTTC
CASSVEPTYEQYF
>TRBV19|NA|NA|TRBJ2-5
TGTGCCAGTAGTATGGGGCCCCAAGAGACCCAGTACTTC
CASSMGPQETQYF
>TRBV5-8|NA|few|TRBJ1-3
TGTGCCAGCAGCTTGGATTGGGGCTTTGGAAACACCATATATTTT
CASSLDWGFGNTIYF
>TRBV19|TRBD1|NA|TRBJ1-1
TGTGCCAGTAGTCCCCTGACAGGGTTGGGAACTGAAGCTTTCTTT
CASSPLTGLGTEAFF
>TRBV11-3|NA|NA|TRBJ2-1
TGTGCCAGCAGCTTAGGGACTCTGAACAATGAGCAGTTCTTC
CASSLGTLNNEQFF
>TRBV27|TRBD1|NA|TRBJ2-7
TGTGCCAGCTCGAAACCCGGGACAGGGGAAACCGAGCAGTACTTC
CASSKPGTGETEQYF
>TRBV28|NA|NA|TRBJ1-2
TGTGCCAGCAGAGGAGGAATGGGGTATGGCTACACCTTC
CASRGGMGYGYTF
>TRBV7-2|NA|NA|TRBJ1-6
TGTGCCAGCAGCTTAGGGGGCAGGGCCTATAATTCACCCCTCCACTTT
CASSLGGRAYNSPLHF
>TRBV4-2|NA|NA|TRBJ2-4
TGTGCCAGCAGCCAAGAAATTCTAGGGGGATTAGCCAAAAACATTCAGTACTTC
CASSQEILGGLAKNIQYF
>TRBV9|NA|NA|TRBJ1-6
TGTGCCAGCAGCGTAGGTTCCGGCGGAGTTAATTCACCCCTCCACTTT
CASSVGSGGVNSPLHF
>TRBV27|NA|NA|TRBJ2-3
TGTGCCAGCACAAGGACGCGGGGCACAGATACGCAGTATTTT
CASTRTRGTDTQYF
>TRBV9|TRBD1|NA|TRBJ2-3
TGTGCCAGCAGCGCCTGGGACAGGGTGGGAGATACGCAGTATTTT
CASSAWDRVGDTQYF
>TRBV5-1|TRBD1|NA|TRBJ2-7
TGCGCCAGCAGCTTGGGACAGGGGGGCGAGCAGTACTTC
CASSLGQGGEQYF
>TRBV7-3|TRBD1|once|TRBJ2-2
TGTGCCAGCAGCTTAACTGGGACAGGGACCCCCGGGGAGCTGTTTTTT
CASSLTGTGTPGELFF
>TRBV19|NA|NA|TRBJ2-2
TGTGCCAGTAGTATTCAGGGTATCGGGGAGCTGTTTTTT
CASSIQGIGELFF
>TRBV7-8|NA|once|TRBJ2-1
TGTGCCAGCAGCCCCGGCCAGGGACTCTCCTACAATGAGCAGTTCTTC
CASSPGQGLSYNEQFF
>TRBV7-6|NA|NA|TRBJ2-5
TGTGCCAGCAGCCCAAGTCACAGCGGCCAAGAGACCCAGTACTTC
CASSPSHSGQETQYF
>TRBV5-1|TRBD1|NA|TRBJ1-2
TGCGCCAGCAGCACATCGGGACAGGGGGGAATAGCCTACACCTTC
CASSTSGQGGIAYTF
>TRBV27|NA|NA|TRBJ2-3
TGTGCCAGCAGGCAACTACAGGGTGCCACAGATACGCAGTATTTT
CASRQLQGATDTQYF